The 10 T cell receptor beta chains below come from one sample, sequenced in a study of shared clonotypes between healthy human individuals. Here immunoSEQ multiplex PCR was the method, and the copy in TCRdb shows in-frame clones only, minus some. The sample includes 2 million to 2.5 million clones, under 95% of them seen just once. In the naive CD8 group, cells lacked CD45RO and were positively selected for CCR7, so terminally differentiated effector memory CD45RA+ cells were left out. The specimen sequenced was naive CD8+ T cells from PBMCs. The receptors shown here come from a man aged 18 to 30 in good health. Some clones in this sample may be carry-over from other donors' samples.

V gene TRBV7-8 combines with J gene TRBJ2-7; TRBD1 matches at 8 bases. Germline CDR1 SGHVS, CDR2 FQNEAQ. J lost 5 bases, V lost 5 bases, and 8 bases had no gene match. This CDR3 comprises 14 residues. CDR3 sequence: CASSRGQGRDEQYF. Written as DNA, the CDR3 is TGTGCCAGCAGCCGAGGACAGGGCAGAGACGAGCAGTACTTC.

The table lists this clone with a few counts. The CDR3 sequence: CASSPQDNNNQPQHF. The CDR3 DNA sequence: TGTGCCAGCAGCCCCCAGGACAACAACAATCAGCCCCAGCATTTT. This chain connects TRBV9 to TRBJ1-5; D is possibly TRBD1 (5 bases). The CDR3 runs 15 residues. The germline V gene has CDR1 SGDLS and CDR2 YYNGEE. Trimming took 4 bases from V and 3 from J, leaving 14 bases between them.

V and J are TRBV11-2 and TRBJ1-2; 7 bases align to TRBD1. V gave up 1 base and J gave up 8 bases; unmatched junction bases: 10. CDR3 length: 15 amino acids. Germline V gene lookup returns CDR1 SGHAT and CDR2 FQNNGV. The CDR3 DNA follows: TGTGCCAGCAGCTTAGCCGCAGGGGGTTGGGAGGGCTACACCTTC. Protein: CASSLAAGGWEGYTF.

The V gene is TRBV19, the J gene TRBJ2-7; D perhaps matches TRBD1 (5 bases). The germline V gene has CDR1 LNHDA and CDR2 SQIVND (reference sequence). The CDR3 extends over 13 amino acids. V shed 10 bases and J shed 1 base, with 14 bases lying between them. CDR3 sequence: CAKKGYRSYEQYF. The CDR3 DNA follows: TGTGCCAAAAAAGGGTACAGGTCCTACGAGCAGTACTTC. Filled out from reference TRBV19 and TRBJ2-7, the complete variable domain reads DGGITQSPKYLFRKEGQNVTLSCEQNLNHDAMYWYRQDPGQGLRLIYYSQIVNDFQKGDIAEGYSVSREKKESFPLTVTSAQKNPTAFYLCAKKGYRSYEQYFGPGTRLTVT.

In this sample, this clone turned up a few times. The chain combines TRBV7-9 with TRBJ1-1, with D unresolved. Germline V gene lookup returns CDR1 SEHNR and CDR2 FQNEAQ (reference sequence). This CDR3 region has 15 residues. V lost 5 bases and J 0 bases, leaving 13 bases between the germline ends. CDR3 sequence (DNA): TGTGCCAGCAGCCGATCCTCAGTCCTGAACACTGAAGCTTTCTTT. This translates into CASSRSSVLNTEAFF. Full variable domain (rest looked up from reference TRBV7-9 and TRBJ1-1): DTGVSQNPRHKITKRGQNVTFRCDPISEHNRLYWYRQTLGQGPEFLTYFQNEAQLEKSRLLSDRFSAERPKGSFSTLEIQRTEQGDSAMYLCASSRSSVLNTEAFFGQGTRLTVV.

V gene TRBV27 combines with J gene TRBJ2-3, with D maybe TRBD1 (5 bases). Trimming cost V 7 bases and J 3 bases, with 17 bases left between them. The CDR3 consists of 15 residues. Germline loops: CDR1 MNHEY, CDR2 SMNVEV (reference sequence). The DNA of the CDR3 is TGTGCCAGCACAACATGGTTGCAGGGAACAGATACGCAGTATTTT. Protein product: CASTTWLQGTDTQYF.

The chain couples TRBV7-9 to TRBJ2-7, with D uncertain. The CDR3 is 16 amino acids. Germline assignment: CDR1 SEHNR and CDR2 FQNEAQ (reference sequence). Trimming took off 4 bases at V and 5 bases at J, with 21 bases between the two ends. The DNA for the CDR3 is TGTGCCAGCAGCTCTCCTCACGGACGGCGCCCCAACGAGCAGTACTTC. This encodes CASSSPHGRRPNEQYF.

The chain links TRBV13 to TRBJ1-1; the D gene is possibly TRBD1 (5 bases). The CDR3 totals 14 residues. Germline lookup yields CDR1 PRHDT and CDR2 FYEKMQ (reference sequence). Trimming stripped 5 bases from V and 4 bases from J, with 14 bases between. CDR3 in amino acids: CASSAGPPGTEAFF. In DNA form, the CDR3 reads TGTGCCAGCAGCGCGGGGCCCCCTGGCACTGAAGCTTTCTTT.

The chain employs TRBV7-3 and TRBJ2-1, with TRBD2 identical over 10 bases. The germline V gene has CDR1 SGHTA and CDR2 FQGTGA. V was pared by 5 bases and J by 6 bases, with 10 bases of the junction left unmatched. The CDR3 is 16 amino acids. The CDR3 here is CASSVKLGLATNEQFF. The CDR3 DNA follows: TGTGCCAGCAGCGTAAAATTGGGACTAGCGACCAATGAGCAGTTCTTC.

J is TRBJ1-1 and V is TRBV9; the D gene is possibly TRBD1 (5 bases). The germline CDR1 and CDR2 sequences are SGDLS and YYNGEE. Trimming left V 1 base short and J 5 bases short, with 15 bases between. The CDR3 length is 15 residues. The DNA of the CDR3 is TGTGCCAGCAGCGTATTCGGGGGGTTCGAGACTGAAGCTTTCTTT. Protein: CASSVFGGFETEAFF.